Presented here are 15 T cell receptor beta chains from one specimen sequenced in a study of cytomegalovirus exposure and HLA in healthy donors (TCRdb year 2017). Libraries were prepared through the immunoSEQ multiplex PCR assay. The multiplex PCR relied on a mix of 60 forward primers for TCR Vbeta segments and 13 reverse primers for TCR Jbeta segments. TCRdb carries this immuneACCESS record with in-frame sequences only. Its versions omit some clonotypes, under half of them owing to an unresolved V gene in the studies checked, with the rest unexplained. The sample's table covers roughly 200,000 clones. The ten biggest clones cover approximately 6.4% of the sample. The material sequenced was PBMCs. The receptors were gathered from a man under 40 in good health and CMV-seronegative.

The chain joins TRBV28 to TRBJ2-3; D is possibly TRBD2 (5 bases). CDR1 is MDHEN and CDR2 is SYDVKM in the germline V gene. The CDR3 has 15 residues. Trimming left V 6 bases short and J 4 bases short, with 17 bases between. CDR3: CASSLGTRAPDTQYF. DNA for the CDR3: TGTGCCAGCAGCCTAGGAACGCGGGCCCCAGATACGCAGTATTTT.

CDR3 amino acids: CASSIPGGAEGTDTQYF. Here the CDR3 DNA reads TGTGCCAGTAGTATCCCCGGGGGGGCCGAAGGCACAGATACGCAGTATTTT. The V call is TRBV19, the J call TRBJ2-3; 8 bases line up with TRBD2. Per the germline V gene, CDR1 is LNHDA and CDR2 is SQIVND (reference sequence). V was clipped by 3 bases and J by 1 base; unmatched bases: 9. The CDR3 covers 17 residues. The full variable domain, in which reference TRBV19 and TRBJ2-3 provide the parts outside the CDR3, is DGGITQSPKYLFRKEGQNVTLSCEQNLNHDAMYWYRQDPGQGLRLIYYSQIVNDFQKGDIAEGYSVSREKKESFPLTVTSAQKNPTAFYLCASSIPGGAEGTDTQYFGPGTRLTVL.

The rearrangement uses TRBV28 and TRBJ1-5; 7 bases are shared with TRBD1. The germline gives CDR1 MDHEN, CDR2 SYDVKM. The CDR3 is made up of 16 amino acids. V was clipped by 1 base and J by 3 bases; unmatched bases: 6. CDR3 nucleotide sequence: TGTGCCAGCAGTTTATCTGGAGGGACAGCCAATCAGCCCCAGCATTTT. This translates into CASSLSGGTANQPQHF.

Regarding this clone: Other DNA sequences in the same sample also yield this CDR3. The rearrangement joins TRBV6-1 to TRBJ2-3; tentatively, D is TRBD1 (6 bases). Germline CDR1 and CDR2: MNHNS and SASEGT. Trimming pared 7 bases from V and 6 bases from J, leaving 11 bases between. The CDR3 is 12 amino acids. The CDR3 sequence: CASTPQGDTQYF. CDR3 bases: TGTGCCAGCACCCCACAGGGTGATACGCAGTATTTT.

This rearrangement joins TRBV10-3 to TRBJ1-2; TRBD1 matches 10 bases. CDR3 length equals 15 residues. Germline CDR1 ENHRY, CDR2 SYGVKD. The V segment lost 2 bases and the J segment 7 bases; nucleotides outside the gene matches: 7. The CDR3 DNA reads TGTGCCATCAGTGAGGCGACAGGGGGCATTGGTGGCTACACCTTC. Amino acids: CAISEATGGIGGYTF.

The V and J genes are TRBV7-6 and TRBJ2-2; possible D gene TRBD1, 5 bases. From germline, CDR1 is SGHVS and CDR2 FNYEAQ. The CDR3 spans 15 residues. Deletions cut 1 base from V and 2 bases from J, with 8 bases between. The CDR3 DNA follows: TGTGCCAGCAGCTTAGGGCAGGGAAACACCGGGGAGCTGTTTTTT. This codes for CASSLGQGNTGELFF.

J is TRBJ1-2 and V is TRBV5-5, with D unclear. Germline lookup yields CDR1 SGHKS and CDR2 YYEKEE (reference sequence). This CDR3 comprises 13 residues. V lost 5 bases to trimming and J lost 6 bases, with 14 bases between them. The CDR3 protein is CASSYRLLDGYTF. The CDR3 region has the DNA TGTGCCAGCAGTTATCGGTTGTTGGATGGCTACACCTTC. Full variable domain (missing parts from reference TRBV5-5 and TRBJ1-2): DAGVTQSPTHLIKTRGQQVTLRCSPISGHKSVSWYQQVLGQGPQFIFQYYEKEERGRGNFPDRFSARQFPNYSSELNVNALLLGDSALYLCASSYRLLDGYTFGSGTRLTVV.

The chain combines TRBV6-1 with TRBJ1-2, with D possibly matching TRBD1 (5 bases). The CDR3 totals 13 residues. From germline, CDR1 is MNHNS and CDR2 SASEGT. With 6 bases removed from V and 3 bases from J, the gap between germline ends came to 11 bases. CDR3 sequence (DNA): TGTGCCAGCAGCCAAGACAGTTACTATGGCTACACCTTC. Translation: CASSQDSYYGYTF.

The gene calls are TRBV4-3 and TRBJ1-4, with 9 bases identical to TRBD1. The CDR3 extends over 17 amino acids. Germline V gives CDR1 LGHNA, CDR2 YSLEER. The ends lost 0 bases at V and 8 bases at J; junction bases unmatched: 10. CDR3 sequence (DNA): TGCGCCAGCAGCCAAGATCCCCCGGGACAGGGTGGAGAAAAACTGTTTTTT. Translated: CASSQDPPGQGGEKLFF.

The rearrangement links TRBV7-8 to TRBJ2-4, with 12 bases matching TRBD2. Losses at the gene ends were 5 bases for V and 13 bases for J; bases not matched to a gene: 6. The CDR3 spans 13 residues. CDR1 and CDR2 from the germline V gene are SGHVS and FQNEAQ. CDR3: CASSVRTSGEQYF. Written as DNA, the CDR3 is TGTGCCAGCAGCGTCCGGACTAGCGGGGAACAGTACTTC.

V is TRBV14 and J is TRBJ1-5; D may be TRBD1 (5 bases). V was cut by 4 bases and J by 4 bases, with 8 bases left in between. The CDR3 is 13 amino acids. The germline CDR1 and CDR2 sequences are SGHDN and FVKESK. The CDR3 DNA reads TGTGCCAGCAGCCGCGCAGGGAATCAGCCCCAGCATTTT. This encodes CASSRAGNQPQHF.

J is TRBJ2-1 and V is TRBV28; TRBD1 agrees at 7 bases. Unmatched junction bases numbered 10, after V lost 5 bases and J lost 3 bases. The CDR3 totals 16 residues. Germline assignment: CDR1 MDHEN and CDR2 SYDVKM. CDR3 in amino acids: CASSPRTGQGYNEQFF. CDR3 nucleotide sequence: TGTGCCAGCAGTCCCCGGACAGGCCAGGGCTACAATGAGCAGTTCTTC.

The CDR3 region has the DNA TGCGCCAGCAGGCTACTAGCGGGAGGAAACAATGAGCAGTTCTTC. Its translation: CASRLLAGGNNEQFF. The genes are TRBV10-2 and TRBJ2-1; 12 bases are shared with TRBD2. V was clipped by 6 bases and J by 5 bases; unmatched bases: 5. The CDR3 is made up of 15 amino acids. Germline values: CDR1 WSHSY, CDR2 SAAADI.

Of note for this clone: Other DNA variants within this sample encode the same CDR3. The chain recombines TRBV9 with TRBJ2-1; the D gene is possibly TRBD1 (5 bases). This CDR3 contains 15 residues. Between the trimmed V and J ends, which lost 2 bases and 2 bases, there was a span of 11 bases. Germline assignment: CDR1 SGDLS and CDR2 YYNGEE. As DNA, the CDR3 is TGTGCCAGCAGCGTCACAGGAGACCCCTACAATGAGCAGTTCTTC. Amino acid sequence: CASSVTGDPYNEQFF. Combining the CDR3 with reference TRBV9 and TRBJ2-1 gives the whole variable domain DSGVTQTPKHLITATGQRVTLRCSPRSGDLSVYWYQQSLDQGLQFLIQYYNGEERAKGNILERFSAQQFPDLHSELNLSSLELGDSALYFCASSVTGDPYNEQFFGPGTRLTVL.

This chain connects TRBV27 to TRBJ2-7; 10 positions match TRBD2. After removal of 2 bases from V and 0 bases from J, the junction contained 4 bases not matched to a gene. The CDR3 contains 16 residues. From germline, CDR1 is MNHEY and CDR2 SMNVEV (reference sequence). CDR3 sequence: CASSLRGLAVSYEQYF. CDR3 sequence (DNA): TGTGCCAGCAGTTTACGAGGACTAGCGGTCTCCTACGAGCAGTACTTC.